This TCR beta chain is drawn from a study of cytomegalovirus exposure and HLA in healthy donors. Overall study: A prior study identified 117 million unique TCR beta sequences from 200 million or so T cells.

The study ran its PCR with 60 Vbeta and 13 Jbeta primers. Sequenced by immunoSEQ multiplex PCR; TCRdb stores in-frame clones only, minus some. The table lists about 180,000 clones, around 77% of them singletons. The CDR3 consists of 14 residues. The J segment lost 4 bases and the V segment lost 6 bases, leaving 3 bases of the junction unmatched. CDR1 is MNHNS and CDR2 is SASEGT in the germline V gene. On this clone itself: Other DNA sequences within the sample encode an identical CDR3.

This TCR came from a man between 60 and 75 years old in good health and CMV-seronegative. Sequenced material: PBMCs. The rearrangement links TRBV6-1 to TRBJ1-2, with 12 bases that match TRBD1. The CDR3 coding sequence is TGTGCCAGCAGACGGGACAGGGGGCCCTATGGCTACACCTTC. It encodes CASRRDRGPYGYTF.